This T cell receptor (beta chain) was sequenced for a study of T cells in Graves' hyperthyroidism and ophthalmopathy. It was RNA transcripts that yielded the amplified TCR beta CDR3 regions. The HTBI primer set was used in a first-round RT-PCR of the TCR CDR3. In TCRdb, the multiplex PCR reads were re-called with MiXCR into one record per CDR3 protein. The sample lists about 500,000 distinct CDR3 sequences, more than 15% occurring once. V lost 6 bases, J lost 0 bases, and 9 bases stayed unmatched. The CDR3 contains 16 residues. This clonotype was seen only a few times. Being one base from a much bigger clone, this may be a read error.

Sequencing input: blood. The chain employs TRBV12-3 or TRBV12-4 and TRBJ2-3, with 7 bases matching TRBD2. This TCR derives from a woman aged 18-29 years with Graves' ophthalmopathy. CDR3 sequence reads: CASSPGLVASTDTQYF. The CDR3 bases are TGTGCCAGCAGCCCCGGACTAGTGGCTAGCACAGATACGCAGTATTTT.